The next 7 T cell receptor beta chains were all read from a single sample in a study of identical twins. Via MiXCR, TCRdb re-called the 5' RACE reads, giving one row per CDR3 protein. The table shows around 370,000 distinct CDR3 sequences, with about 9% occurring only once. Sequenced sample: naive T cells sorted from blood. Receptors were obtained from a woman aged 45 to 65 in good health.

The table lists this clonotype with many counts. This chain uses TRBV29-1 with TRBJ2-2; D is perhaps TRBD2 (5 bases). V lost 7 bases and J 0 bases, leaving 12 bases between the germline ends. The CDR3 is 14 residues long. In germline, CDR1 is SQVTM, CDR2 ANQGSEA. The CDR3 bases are TGCAGCGCGGGTGGACTTTCGAACACCGGGGAGCTGTTTTTT. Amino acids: CSAGGLSNTGELFF.

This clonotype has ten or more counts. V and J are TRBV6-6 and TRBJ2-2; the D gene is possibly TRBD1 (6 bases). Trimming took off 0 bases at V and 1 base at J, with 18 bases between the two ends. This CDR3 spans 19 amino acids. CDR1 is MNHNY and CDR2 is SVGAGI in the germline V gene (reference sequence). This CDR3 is CASSYSGIPARGNTGELFF. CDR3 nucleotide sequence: TGTGCCAGCAGTTACTCGGGTATCCCTGCCAGGGGGAACACCGGGGAGCTGTTTTTT.

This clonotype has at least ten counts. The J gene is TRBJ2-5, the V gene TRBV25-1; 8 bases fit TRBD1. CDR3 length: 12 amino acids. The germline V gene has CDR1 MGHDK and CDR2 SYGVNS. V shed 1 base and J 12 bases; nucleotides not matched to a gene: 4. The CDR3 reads CASSESLQGEYF. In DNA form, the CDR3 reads TGTGCCAGCAGTGAATCCTTACAGGGGGAGTACTTC.

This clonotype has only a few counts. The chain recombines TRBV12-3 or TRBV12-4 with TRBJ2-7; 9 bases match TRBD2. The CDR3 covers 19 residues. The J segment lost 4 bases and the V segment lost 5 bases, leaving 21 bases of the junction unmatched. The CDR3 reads CASSPRPGTSLRGPYEQYF. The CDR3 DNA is TGTGCCAGCAGTCCGAGACCCGGGACTAGCTTACGGGGTCCATACGAGCAGTACTTC.

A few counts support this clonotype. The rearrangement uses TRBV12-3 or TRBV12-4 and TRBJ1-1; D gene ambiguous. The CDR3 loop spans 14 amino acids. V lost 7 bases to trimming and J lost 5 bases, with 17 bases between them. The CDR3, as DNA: TGTGCCAGCACCCTCTCCAGGACGGATACTGAAGCTTTCTTT. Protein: CASTLSRTDTEAFF.

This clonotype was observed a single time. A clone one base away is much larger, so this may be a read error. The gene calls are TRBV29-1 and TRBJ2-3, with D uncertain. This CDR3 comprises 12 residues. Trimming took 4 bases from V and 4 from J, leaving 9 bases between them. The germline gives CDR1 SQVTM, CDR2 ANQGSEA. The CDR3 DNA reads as TGCAGCGTTGCAGATCTGGCAGATACGCAGTATTTT. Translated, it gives CSVADLADTQYF.

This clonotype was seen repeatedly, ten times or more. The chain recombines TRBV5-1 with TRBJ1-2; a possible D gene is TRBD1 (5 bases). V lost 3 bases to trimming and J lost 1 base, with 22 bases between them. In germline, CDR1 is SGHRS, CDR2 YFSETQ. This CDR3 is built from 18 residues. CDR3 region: CASSSRLMGQGINYGYTF. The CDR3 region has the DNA TGCGCCAGCAGCTCACGTCTAATGGGGCAGGGTATTAACTATGGCTACACCTTC.